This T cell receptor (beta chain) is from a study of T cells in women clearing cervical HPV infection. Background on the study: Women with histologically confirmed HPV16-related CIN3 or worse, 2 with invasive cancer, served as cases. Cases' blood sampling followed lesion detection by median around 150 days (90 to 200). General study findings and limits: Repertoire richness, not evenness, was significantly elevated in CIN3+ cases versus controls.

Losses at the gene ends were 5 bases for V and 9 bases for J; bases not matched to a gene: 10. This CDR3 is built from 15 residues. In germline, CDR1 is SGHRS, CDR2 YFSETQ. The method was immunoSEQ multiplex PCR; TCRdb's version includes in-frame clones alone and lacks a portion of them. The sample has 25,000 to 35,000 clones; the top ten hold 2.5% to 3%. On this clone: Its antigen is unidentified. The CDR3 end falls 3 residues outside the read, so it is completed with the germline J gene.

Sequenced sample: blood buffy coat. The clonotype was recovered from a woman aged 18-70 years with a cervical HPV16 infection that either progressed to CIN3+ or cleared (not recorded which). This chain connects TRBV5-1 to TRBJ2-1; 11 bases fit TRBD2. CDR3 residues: CASRRLAGTQVEQFF. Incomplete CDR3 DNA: TGCGCCAGCAGAAGACTAGCGGGGACGCAGGTTGAG.